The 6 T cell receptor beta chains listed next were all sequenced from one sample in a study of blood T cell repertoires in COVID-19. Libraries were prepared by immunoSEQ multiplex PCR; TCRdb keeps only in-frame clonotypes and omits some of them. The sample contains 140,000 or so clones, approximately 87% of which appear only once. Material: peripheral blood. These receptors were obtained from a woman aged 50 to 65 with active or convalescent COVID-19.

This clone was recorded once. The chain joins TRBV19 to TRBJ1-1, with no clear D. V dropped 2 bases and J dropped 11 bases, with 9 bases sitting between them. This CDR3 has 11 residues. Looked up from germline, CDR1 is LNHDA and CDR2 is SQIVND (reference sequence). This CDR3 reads CASSISESAFF. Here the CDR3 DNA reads TGTGCCAGTAGTATATCGGAGAGTGCTTTCTTT.

The CDR3 DNA reads TGTGCCTGGAGAGACAGTACAGAGACCCAGTACTTC. Protein: CAWRDSTETQYF. The J gene is TRBJ2-5, the V gene TRBV30; D is perhaps TRBD1 (5 bases). V shed 3 bases and J shed 4 bases, with 9 bases lying between them. Germline V gene sequence: CDR1 GTSNPN, CDR2 SVGIG (reference sequence). This CDR3 is 12 amino acids long.

The CDR3 loop is CASSPGGSGRDTQYF. The CDR3, as DNA: TGTGCCAGCAGCCCCGGGGGTAGCGGGAGGGATACGCAGTATTTT. The chain is built from TRBV7-3 and TRBJ2-3; 10 positions agree with TRBD2. Germline V gives CDR1 SGHTA, CDR2 FQGTGA. The CDR3 is 15 amino acids. Unmatched junction bases numbered 8, after V lost 5 bases and J lost 6 bases.

CDR3 nucleotides: TGTGCCACCAGTGACGGTTACAGGGAAGCTTTCTTT. It is translated as CATSDGYREAFF. V gene TRBV24-1 combines with J gene TRBJ1-1; TRBD1 is a possible D gene (5 bases). The CDR3 has 12 residues. In germline, CDR1 is KGHDR, CDR2 SFDVKD. Between the trimmed V and J ends, which lost 4 bases and 8 bases, there was a span of 10 bases.

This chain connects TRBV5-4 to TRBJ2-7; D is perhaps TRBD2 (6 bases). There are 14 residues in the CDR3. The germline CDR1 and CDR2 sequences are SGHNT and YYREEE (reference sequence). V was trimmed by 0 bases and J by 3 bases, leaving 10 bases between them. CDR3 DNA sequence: TGTGCCAGCAGCTTGGGGGGAGGACTCTACGAGCAGTACTTC. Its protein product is CASSLGGGLYEQYF.

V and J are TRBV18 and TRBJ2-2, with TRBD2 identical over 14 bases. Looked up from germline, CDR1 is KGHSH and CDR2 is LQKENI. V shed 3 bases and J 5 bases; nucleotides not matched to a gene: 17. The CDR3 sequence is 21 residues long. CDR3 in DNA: TGTGCCAGCTCACCGGGGACACTCTTATCCGGACTAGCGGGAGGTACCGGGGAGCTGTTTTTT. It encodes CASSPGTLLSGLAGGTGELFF.